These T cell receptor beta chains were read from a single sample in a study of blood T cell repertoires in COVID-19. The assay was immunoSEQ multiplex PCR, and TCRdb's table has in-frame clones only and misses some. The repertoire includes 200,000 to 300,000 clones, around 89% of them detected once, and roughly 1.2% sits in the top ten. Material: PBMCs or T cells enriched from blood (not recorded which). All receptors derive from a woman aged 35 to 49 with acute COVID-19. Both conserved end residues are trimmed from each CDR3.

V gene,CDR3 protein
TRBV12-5,ASGLFTGLINEQF
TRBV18,ASSPATQGSGNTIY
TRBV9,ASSVMASPYNEQF
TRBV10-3,AISESSQPQH
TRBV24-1,ATSDIAGRNTGELF
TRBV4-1,ASSATSGRRYNEQF
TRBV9,ASSVRTSGDTLHSTDTQY
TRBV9,ASSVASGSREKLF
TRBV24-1,ATSLTGGAYDGYT
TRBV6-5,ASSHVQGRVHGYT
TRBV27,ASSLQGGNYGYT
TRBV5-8,ASSLSGLARETQY
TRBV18,ASSPQSTDTQY
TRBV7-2,ASSPDRVNEKLF
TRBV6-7,ASSYETKRERYNEQF
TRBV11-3,ASSPRTSGSYEQF